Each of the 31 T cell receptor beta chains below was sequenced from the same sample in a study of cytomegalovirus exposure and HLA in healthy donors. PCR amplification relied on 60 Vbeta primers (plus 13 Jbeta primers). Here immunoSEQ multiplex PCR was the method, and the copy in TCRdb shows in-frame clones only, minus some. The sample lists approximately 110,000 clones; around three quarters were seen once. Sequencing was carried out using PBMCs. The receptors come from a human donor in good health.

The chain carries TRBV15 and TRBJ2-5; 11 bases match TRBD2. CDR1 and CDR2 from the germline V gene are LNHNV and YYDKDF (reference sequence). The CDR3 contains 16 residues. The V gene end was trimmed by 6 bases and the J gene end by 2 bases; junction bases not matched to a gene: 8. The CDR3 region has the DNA TGTGCCACCAGAACTAGCGGGAGTGTCCTTCAAGAGACCCAGTACTTC. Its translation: CATRTSGSVLQETQYF.

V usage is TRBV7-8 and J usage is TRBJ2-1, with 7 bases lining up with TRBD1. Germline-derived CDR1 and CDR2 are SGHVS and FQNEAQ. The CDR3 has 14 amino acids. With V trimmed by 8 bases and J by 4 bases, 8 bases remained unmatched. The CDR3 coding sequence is TGTGCCAGCGCAGGACAGGCGATATACAATGAGCAGTTCTTC. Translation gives CASAGQAIYNEQFF.

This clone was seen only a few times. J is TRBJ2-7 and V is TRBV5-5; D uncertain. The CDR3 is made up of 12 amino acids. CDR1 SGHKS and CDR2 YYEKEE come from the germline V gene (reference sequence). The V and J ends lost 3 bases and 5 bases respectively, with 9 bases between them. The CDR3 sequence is CASSSPGNEQYF. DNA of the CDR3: TGTGCCAGCAGCTCCCCAGGTAACGAGCAGTACTTC.

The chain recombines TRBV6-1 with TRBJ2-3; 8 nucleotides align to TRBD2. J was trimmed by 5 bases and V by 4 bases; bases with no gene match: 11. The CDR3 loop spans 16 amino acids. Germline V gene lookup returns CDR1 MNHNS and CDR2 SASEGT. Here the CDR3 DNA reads TGTGCCAGCAGTGCCTCGATAGCGGGAACCTTAGATACGCAGTATTTT. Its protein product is CASSASIAGTLDTQYF.

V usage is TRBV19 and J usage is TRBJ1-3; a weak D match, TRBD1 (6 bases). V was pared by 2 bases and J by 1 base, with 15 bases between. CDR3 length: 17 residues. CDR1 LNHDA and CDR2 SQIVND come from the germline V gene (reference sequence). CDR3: CASSISKGHSSGNTIYF. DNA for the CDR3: TGTGCCAGTAGTATATCTAAGGGACACTCGTCTGGAAACACCATATATTTT.

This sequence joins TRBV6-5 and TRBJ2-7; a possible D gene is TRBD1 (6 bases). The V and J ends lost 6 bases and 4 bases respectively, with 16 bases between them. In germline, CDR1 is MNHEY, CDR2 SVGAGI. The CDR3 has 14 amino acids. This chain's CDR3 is CASRLRGQSYEQYF. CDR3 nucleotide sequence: TGTGCCAGCAGGTTGAGAGGACAGTCTTACGAGCAGTACTTC.

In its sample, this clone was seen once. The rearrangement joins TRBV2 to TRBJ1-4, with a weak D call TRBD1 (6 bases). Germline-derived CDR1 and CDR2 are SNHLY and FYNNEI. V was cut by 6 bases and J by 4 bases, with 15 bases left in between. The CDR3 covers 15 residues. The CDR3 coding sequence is TGTGCCAGCAGCGCCGGGACAACTAATAATGAAAAACTGTTTTTT. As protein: CASSAGTTNNEKLFF.

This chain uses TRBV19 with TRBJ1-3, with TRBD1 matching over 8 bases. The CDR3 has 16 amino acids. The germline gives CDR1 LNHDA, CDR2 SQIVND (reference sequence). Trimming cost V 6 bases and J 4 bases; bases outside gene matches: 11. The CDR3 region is CASSTTRTGRGNTIYF. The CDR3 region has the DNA TGTGCCAGTAGCACTACCCGGACAGGGAGGGGAAACACCATATATTTT.

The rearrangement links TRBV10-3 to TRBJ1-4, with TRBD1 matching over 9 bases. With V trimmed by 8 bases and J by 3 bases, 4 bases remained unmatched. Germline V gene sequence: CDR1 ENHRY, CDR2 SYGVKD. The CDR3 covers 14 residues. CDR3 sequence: CAIGGQGSNEKLFF. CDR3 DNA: TGTGCCATCGGGGGACAGGGTTCTAATGAAAAACTGTTTTTT.

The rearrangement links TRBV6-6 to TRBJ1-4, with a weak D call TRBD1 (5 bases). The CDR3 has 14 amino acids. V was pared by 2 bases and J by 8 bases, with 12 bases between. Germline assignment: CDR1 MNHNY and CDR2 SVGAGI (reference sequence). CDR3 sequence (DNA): TGTGCCAGCAGTTACGGAGGGGCAGGGGAAAAACTGTTTTTT. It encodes CASSYGGAGEKLFF.

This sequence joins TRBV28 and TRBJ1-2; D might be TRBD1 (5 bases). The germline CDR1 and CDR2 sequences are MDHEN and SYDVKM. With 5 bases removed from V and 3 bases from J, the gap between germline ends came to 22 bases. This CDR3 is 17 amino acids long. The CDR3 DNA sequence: TGTGCCAGCAGTGGGGGAGGGGTAAATGGTCGGGACTATGGCTACACCTTC. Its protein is CASSGGGVNGRDYGYTF.

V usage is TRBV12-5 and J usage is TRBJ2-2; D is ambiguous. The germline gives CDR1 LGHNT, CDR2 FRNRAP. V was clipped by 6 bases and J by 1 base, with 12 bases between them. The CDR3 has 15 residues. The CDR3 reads CASGMQAGNTGELFF. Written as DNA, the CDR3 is TGTGCTAGTGGCATGCAGGCAGGGAACACCGGGGAGCTGTTTTTT.

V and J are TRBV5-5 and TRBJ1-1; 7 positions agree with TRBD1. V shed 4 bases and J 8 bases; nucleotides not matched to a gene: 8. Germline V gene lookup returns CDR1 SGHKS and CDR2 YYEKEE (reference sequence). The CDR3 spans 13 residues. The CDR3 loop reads CASSLRTGTEAFF. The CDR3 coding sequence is TGTGCCAGCAGCCTCCGGACAGGAACGGAAGCTTTCTTT.

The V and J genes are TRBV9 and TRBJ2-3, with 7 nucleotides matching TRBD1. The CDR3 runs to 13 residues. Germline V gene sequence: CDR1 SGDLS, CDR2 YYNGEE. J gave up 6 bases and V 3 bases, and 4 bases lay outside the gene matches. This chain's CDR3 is CASSALTGDTQYF. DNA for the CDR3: TGTGCCAGCAGCGCACTGACAGGGGATACGCAGTATTTT. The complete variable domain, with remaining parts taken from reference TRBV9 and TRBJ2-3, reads DSGVTQTPKHLITATGQRVTLRCSPRSGDLSVYWYQQSLDQGLQFLIQYYNGEERAKGNILERFSAQQFPDLHSELNLSSLELGDSALYFCASSALTGDTQYFGPGTRLTVL.

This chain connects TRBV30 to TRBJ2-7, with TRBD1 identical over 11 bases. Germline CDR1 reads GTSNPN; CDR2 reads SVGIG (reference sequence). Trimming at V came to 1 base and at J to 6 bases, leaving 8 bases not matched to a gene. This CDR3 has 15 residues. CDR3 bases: TGTGCCTGGAGTGCCGGACAGGGGGCATTTGGCGAGCAGTACTTC. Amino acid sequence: CAWSAGQGAFGEQYF.

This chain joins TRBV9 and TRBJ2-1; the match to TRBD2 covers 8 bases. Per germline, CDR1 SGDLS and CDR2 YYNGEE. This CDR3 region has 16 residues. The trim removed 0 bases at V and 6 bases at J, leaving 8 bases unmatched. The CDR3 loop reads CASSVALREGPNEQFF. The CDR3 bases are TGTGCCAGCAGCGTAGCTTTACGGGAGGGCCCCAATGAGCAGTTCTTC.

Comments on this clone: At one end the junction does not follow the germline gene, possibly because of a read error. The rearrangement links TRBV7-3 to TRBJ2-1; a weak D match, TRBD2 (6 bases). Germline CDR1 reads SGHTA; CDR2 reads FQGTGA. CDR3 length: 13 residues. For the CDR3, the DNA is TGTGTCAGCAGCGGAGGGCCGGAGAATGAGCAGTTCTTC. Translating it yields CVSSGGPENEQFF.

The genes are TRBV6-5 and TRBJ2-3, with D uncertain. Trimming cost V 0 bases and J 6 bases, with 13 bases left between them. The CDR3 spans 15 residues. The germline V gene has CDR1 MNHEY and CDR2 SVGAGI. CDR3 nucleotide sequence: TGTGCCAGCAGTTACTCGGAGAACATCGTGGATACGCAGTATTTT. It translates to CASSYSENIVDTQYF.

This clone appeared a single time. The DNA of the CDR3 is TGTGCCAGCAGCACCGGGACAGGGATGAATCAGCCCCAGCATTTT. Translated: CASSTGTGMNQPQHF. The chain couples TRBV7-2 to TRBJ1-5; 9 nucleotides align to TRBD1. Trimming took 5 bases from V and 4 from J; bases not matched to a gene: 6. The CDR3 contains 15 residues. The germline gives CDR1 SGHTA, CDR2 FQGNSA. Complete variable domain (other parts from reference TRBV7-2 and TRBJ1-5): GAGVSQSPSNKVTEKGKDVELRCDPISGHTALYWYRQSLGQGLEFLIYFQGNSAPDKSGLPSDRFSAERTGGSVSTLTIQRTQQEDSAVYLCASSTGTGMNQPQHFGDGTRLSIL.

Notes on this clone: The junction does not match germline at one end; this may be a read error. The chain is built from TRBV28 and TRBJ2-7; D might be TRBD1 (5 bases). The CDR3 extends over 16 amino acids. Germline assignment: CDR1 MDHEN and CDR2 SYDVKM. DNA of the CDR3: TGTGCCAGCAGTTTGCCGGTGGGGCAGGGCTCCCACGAGCAGTACTTC. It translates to CASSLPVGQGSHEQYF.

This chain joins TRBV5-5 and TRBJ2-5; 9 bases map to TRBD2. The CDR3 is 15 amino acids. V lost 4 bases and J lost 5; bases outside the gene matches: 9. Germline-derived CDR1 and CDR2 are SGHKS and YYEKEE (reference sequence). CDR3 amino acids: CASSLRAGGGETQYF. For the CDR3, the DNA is TGTGCCAGCAGCCTAAGGGCGGGAGGGGGGGAGACCCAGTACTTC.

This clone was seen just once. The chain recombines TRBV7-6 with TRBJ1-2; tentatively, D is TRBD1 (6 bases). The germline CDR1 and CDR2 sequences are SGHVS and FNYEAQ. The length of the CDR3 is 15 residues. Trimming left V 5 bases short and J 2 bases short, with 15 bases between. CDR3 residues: CASSPGRRGNYGYTF. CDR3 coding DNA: TGTGCCAGCAGCCCCGGGAGGAGGGGGAACTATGGCTACACCTTC.

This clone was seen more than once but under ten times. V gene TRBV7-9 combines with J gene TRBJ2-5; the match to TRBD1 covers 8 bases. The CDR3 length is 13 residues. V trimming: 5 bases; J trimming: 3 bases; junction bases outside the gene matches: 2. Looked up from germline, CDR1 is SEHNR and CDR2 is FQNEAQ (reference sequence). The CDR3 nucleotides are TGTGCCAGCAGCCAGACAGGGGAAGAGACCCAGTACTTC. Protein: CASSQTGEETQYF.

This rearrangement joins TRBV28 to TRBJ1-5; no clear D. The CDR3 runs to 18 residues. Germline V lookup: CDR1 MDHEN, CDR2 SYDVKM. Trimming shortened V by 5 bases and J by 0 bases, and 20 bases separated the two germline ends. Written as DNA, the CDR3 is TGTGCCAGCAGTACAACCCTGGTCGACACCGATAGCAATCAGCCCCAGCATTTT. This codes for CASSTTLVDTDSNQPQHF.

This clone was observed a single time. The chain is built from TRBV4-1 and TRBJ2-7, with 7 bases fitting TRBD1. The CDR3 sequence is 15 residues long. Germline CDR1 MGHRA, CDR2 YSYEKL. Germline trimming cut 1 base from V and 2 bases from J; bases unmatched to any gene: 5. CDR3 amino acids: CASSQAPGTAYEQYF. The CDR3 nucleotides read TGCGCCAGCAGCCAAGCCCCTGGGACAGCCTACGAGCAGTACTTC.

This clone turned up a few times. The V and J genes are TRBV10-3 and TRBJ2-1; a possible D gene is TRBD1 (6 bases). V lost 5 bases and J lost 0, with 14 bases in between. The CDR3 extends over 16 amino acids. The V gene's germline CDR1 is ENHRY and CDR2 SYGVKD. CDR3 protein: CAISLTGPSSYNEQFF. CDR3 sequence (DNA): TGTGCCATCAGTTTAACAGGGCCGAGCTCCTACAATGAGCAGTTCTTC.

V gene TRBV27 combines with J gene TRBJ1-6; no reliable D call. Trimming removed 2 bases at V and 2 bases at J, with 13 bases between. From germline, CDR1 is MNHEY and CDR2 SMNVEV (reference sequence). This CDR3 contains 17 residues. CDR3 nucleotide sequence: TGTGCCAGCAGTTTAATCCCTCCGAGCACCTATAATTCACCCCTCCACTTT. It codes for CASSLIPPSTYNSPLHF.

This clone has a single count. CDR3 protein: CASSPSNRETDTQYF. As DNA, the CDR3 is TGCGCCAGCAGCCCCTCAAACAGGGAAACAGATACGCAGTATTTT. The rearrangement joins TRBV10-1 to TRBJ2-3; weak D call: TRBD1 (6 bases). Germline CDR1 reads WNHNN; CDR2 reads SYGVQD (reference sequence). Trimming stripped 6 bases from V and 3 bases from J, with 16 bases between. This CDR3 region has 15 residues.

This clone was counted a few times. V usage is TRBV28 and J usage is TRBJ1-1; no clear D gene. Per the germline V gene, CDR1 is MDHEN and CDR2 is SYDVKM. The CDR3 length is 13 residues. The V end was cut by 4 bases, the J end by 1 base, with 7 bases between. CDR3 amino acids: CASSYFGNTEAFF. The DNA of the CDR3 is TGTGCCAGCAGTTACTTCGGGAACACTGAAGCTTTCTTT.

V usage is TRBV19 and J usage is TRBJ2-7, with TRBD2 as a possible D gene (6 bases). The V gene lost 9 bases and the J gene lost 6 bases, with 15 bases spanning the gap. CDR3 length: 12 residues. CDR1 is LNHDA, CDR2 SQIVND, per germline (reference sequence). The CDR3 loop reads CASGGLLAEQYF. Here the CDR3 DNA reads TGTGCCAGCGGGGGACTTCTGGCCGAGCAGTACTTC.

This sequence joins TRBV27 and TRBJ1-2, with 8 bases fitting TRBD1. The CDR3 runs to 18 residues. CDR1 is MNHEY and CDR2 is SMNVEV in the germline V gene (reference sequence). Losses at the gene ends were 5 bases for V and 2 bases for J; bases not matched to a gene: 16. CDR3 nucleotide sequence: TGTGCCAGCAGTCCTGATCTGGACAGGGTCCCCCGAAACTATGGCTACACCTTC. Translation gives CASSPDLDRVPRNYGYTF.